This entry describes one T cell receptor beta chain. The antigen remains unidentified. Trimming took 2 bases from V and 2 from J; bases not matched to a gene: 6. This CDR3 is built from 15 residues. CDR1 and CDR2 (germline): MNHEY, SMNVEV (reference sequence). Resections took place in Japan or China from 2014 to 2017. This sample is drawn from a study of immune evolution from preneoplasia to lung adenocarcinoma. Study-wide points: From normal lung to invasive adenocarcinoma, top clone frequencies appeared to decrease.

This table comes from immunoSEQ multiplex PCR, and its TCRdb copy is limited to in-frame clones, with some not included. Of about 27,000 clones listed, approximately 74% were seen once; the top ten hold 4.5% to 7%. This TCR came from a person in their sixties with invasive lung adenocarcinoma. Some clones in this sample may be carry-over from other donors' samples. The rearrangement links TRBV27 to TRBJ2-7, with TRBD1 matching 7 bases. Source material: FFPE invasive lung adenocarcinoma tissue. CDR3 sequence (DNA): TGTGCCAGCAGTTTAAGACAGGGCGGGCCCTACGAGCAGTACTTC. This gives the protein CASSLRQGGPYEQYF.